The present T cell receptor (beta chain) was sequenced within a study of a mutant IDH1 vaccine in newly diagnosed glioma. For the study at large: Sex distribution of treated patients was roughly 60% male and roughly 38% female; mean age was 40.4 years. Standard pretreatment was either radiotherapy, temozolomide, or, for most, radiochemotherapy with temozolomide.

Remarks on this clone: Antigen: not known.

The ends were cut back, 3 bases at V and 0 bases at J, with 11 bases in the middle. The CDR3 has 14 residues. Germline V gene sequence: CDR1 GTSNPN, CDR2 SVGIG (reference sequence). Method: immunoSEQ multiplex PCR; TCRdb's copy keeps in-frame clones and lacks some. Found here are 40,000 to 45,000 clones, approximately 84% of them singletons; the top ten hold over 2%. Time point noted: week 23, last vaccination. Topical imiquimod was applied with each vaccine dose, which held 300 ug of mutant IDH1 20-mer peptide. This TCR derives from a woman younger than 30 with glioma. Some clones in this sample may be carry-over from other donors' samples. The source material was PBMCs, sampled from a glioma patient whose treatment included an IDH1 peptide vaccine. The chain combines TRBV30 with TRBJ1-1, with unresolved D. DNA of the CDR3: TGTGCCTGGAGCGCGCCCAGTTTGAACACTGAAGCTTTCTTT. Its translation: CAWSAPSLNTEAFF. Full variable domain (missing parts from reference TRBV30 and TRBJ1-1): SQTIHQWPATLVQPVGSPLSLECTVEGTSNPNLYWYRQAAGRGLQLLFYSVGIGQISSEVPQNLSASRPQDRQFILSSKKLLLSDSGFYLCAWSAPSLNTEAFFGQGTRLTVV.